Listed below are T cell receptor beta chains from one sample, sequenced in a study of cytomegalovirus exposure and HLA in healthy donors. The data were produced by immunoSEQ multiplex PCR, yet TCRdb's version contains in-frame clones alone and is incomplete. The table records approximately 110,000 clones, approximately 70% of them present only once. Material for sequencing was PBMCs. These receptors were obtained from a man in his sixties in good health and CMV-seropositive. CDR3s include the opening cysteine and the closing phenylalanine or tryptophan. The D gene is left open where the match is weak. Clone size, where shown, is once, few, many, or a class for clones that have expanded.

CDR3 length	V gene	D gene	clone size	J gene	CDR3 DNA	CDR3 protein
16	TRBV15	TRBD1	NA	TRBJ1-1	TGTGCCACCAGCAGAGTCGCTAACAGGGGGCGAACTGAAGCTTTCTTT	CATSRVANRGRTEAFF
14	TRBV13	NA	NA	TRBJ2-7	TGTGCCAGCAGCTTAGGGCCGGTCATCTACGAGCAGTACTTC	CASSLGPVIYEQYF
15	TRBV7-9	NA	NA	TRBJ2-3	TGTGCCAGCAGCTTCTTGGCGGGGTCCCCCGATACGCAGTATTTT	CASSFLAGSPDTQYF
14	TRBV5-1	TRBD2	few	TRBJ2-5	TGCGCCAGCAGCCTTGGGACTACCCGCGAGCCCCAGTACTTC	CASSLGTTREPQYF
13	TRBV27	NA	NA	TRBJ1-4	TGTGCCAGCAGTTTTCGGGTGAATGAAAAACTGTTTTTT	CASSFRVNEKLFF
13	TRBV6-1	NA	NA	TRBJ1-2	TGTGCCAGCAGCAGGACGGCGAGGGGGGGCTACACCTTC	CASSRTARGGYTF
14	TRBV14	NA	NA	TRBJ2-1	TGTGCCAGCAGCCCACTAAGCTCCTACAATGAGCAGTTCTTC	CASSPLSSYNEQFF
16	TRBV15	NA	NA	TRBJ2-6	TGTGCCACCAGCAGATCTAAACGGGCTGGGGCCAACGTCCTGACTTTC	CATSRSKRAGANVLTF
15	TRBV19	TRBD1	few	TRBJ1-1	TGTGCCAGTAGTTGGACAGGGGGCGGGTGGACTGAAGCTTTCTTT	CASSWTGGGWTEAFF
16	TRBV7-2	TRBD1	NA	TRBJ2-2	TGTGCCAGCAGCCTCCCGACAGGGCTGAGCACCGGGGAGCTGTTTTTT	CASSLPTGLSTGELFF
15	TRBV2	TRBD1	medium-sized	TRBJ1-5	TGTGCCAGCAGCCCGGGACAGGGAGGTCGTCAGCCCCAGCATTTT	CASSPGQGGRQPQHF
16	TRBV4-2	TRBD2	NA	TRBJ2-1	TGTGCCAGCAGCCTGGGGACTAGCGGGGTTCTCAGGGAGCAGTTCTTC	CASSLGTSGVLREQFF
15	TRBV7-6	NA	NA	TRBJ2-7	TGTGCCAGCAGCTTAGCGTCAACATACTCCTACGAGCAGTACTTC	CASSLASTYSYEQYF
12	TRBV7-9	TRBD1	few	TRBJ1-2	TGTGCCAGCTCTACCGGGACAGTCGGCTACACCTTC	CASSTGTVGYTF
16	TRBV18	TRBD2	NA	TRBJ2-3	TGTGCCAGCTCACCCGAGGTAGCGGGGGCAACAGATACGCAGTATTTT	CASSPEVAGATDTQYF
13	TRBV10-3	NA	NA	TRBJ1-1	TGTGCCATCAGTGACAGAATAAGCACTGAAGCTTTCTTT	CAISDRISTEAFF
12	TRBV30	NA	NA	TRBJ1-3	TGTGCCTGGAGACAGGACGGAAACACCATATATTTT	CAWRQDGNTIYF
12	TRBV30	TRBD1	few	TRBJ1-1	TGTGCCAGACAGGGGGATCGGGCTGAAGCTTTCTTT	CARQGDRAEAFF
15	TRBV7-3	TRBD2	NA	TRBJ2-5	TGTGCCAGCAGCCCTAGCGGCCTATTTCAAGAGACCCAGTACTTC	CASSPSGLFQETQYF
14	TRBV7-2	TRBD1	NA	TRBJ1-1	TGTGCCAGCAGCTCAGAACAGGGGGGCACTGAAGCTTTCTTT	CASSSEQGGTEAFF
15	TRBV15	TRBD1	NA	TRBJ2-7	TGTGCCACCAGCAGAGGGGCAGGGGGCATCTACGAGCAGTACTTC	CATSRGAGGIYEQYF
14	TRBV11-2	NA	NA	TRBJ1-2	TGTGCCAGCAGTATCGGAGGTGTTAACTATGGCTACACCTTC	CASSIGGVNYGYTF
16	TRBV4-2	NA	NA	TRBJ2-4	TGTGCCAGCAGCCAAGGGGGAGGCGGAGCCAAAAACATTCAGTACTTC	CASSQGGGGAKNIQYF
14	TRBV7-8	NA	few	TRBJ1-6	TGTGCCAGCAGCCCTACAGGGAACAATTCACCCCTCCACTTT	CASSPTGNNSPLHF
16	TRBV28	TRBD1	NA	TRBJ2-5	TGTGCCAGCAGTTCCCATGGGACAGGGGGCGTAGAGACCCAGTACTTC	CASSSHGTGGVETQYF
15	TRBV6-1	TRBD2	NA	TRBJ2-5	TGTGCCAGCATCTCCGGACTAGCTGGGCAAGAGACCCAGTACTTC	CASISGLAGQETQYF
14	TRBV10-3	NA	NA	TRBJ1-6	TGTGCCATCAGTGAGGCGGCGGAAAATTCACCCCTCCACTTT	CAISEAAENSPLHF
11	TRBV7-9	NA	once	TRBJ2-5	TGTGCCAGCAGCGCCGGGGAGACCCAGTACTTC	CASSAGETQYF
13	TRBV27	TRBD1	NA	TRBJ2-7	TGTGCCAGCAGTTCGGGACAGAACTACGAGCAGTACTTC	CASSSGQNYEQYF